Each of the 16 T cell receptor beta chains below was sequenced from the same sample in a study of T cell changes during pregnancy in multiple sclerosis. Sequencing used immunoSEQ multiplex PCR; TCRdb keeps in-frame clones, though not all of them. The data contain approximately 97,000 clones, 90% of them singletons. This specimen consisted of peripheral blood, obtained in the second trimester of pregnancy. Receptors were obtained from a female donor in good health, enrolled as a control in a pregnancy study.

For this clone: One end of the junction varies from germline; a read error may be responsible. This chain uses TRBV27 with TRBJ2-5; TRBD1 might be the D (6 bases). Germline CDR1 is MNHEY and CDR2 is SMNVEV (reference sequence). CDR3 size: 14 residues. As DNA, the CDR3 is TGTGCCAGCAGTTTAGCGGACAGTCAAGGGACCCAGTACTTC. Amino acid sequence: CASSLADSQGTQYF.

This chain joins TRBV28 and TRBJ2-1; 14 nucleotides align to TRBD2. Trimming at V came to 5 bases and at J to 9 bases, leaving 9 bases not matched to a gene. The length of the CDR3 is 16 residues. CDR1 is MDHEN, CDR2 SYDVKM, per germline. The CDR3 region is CASSGGLAGVVGEQFF. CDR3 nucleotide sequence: TGTGCCAGCAGTGGGGGACTAGCGGGAGTTGTTGGTGAGCAGTTCTTC.

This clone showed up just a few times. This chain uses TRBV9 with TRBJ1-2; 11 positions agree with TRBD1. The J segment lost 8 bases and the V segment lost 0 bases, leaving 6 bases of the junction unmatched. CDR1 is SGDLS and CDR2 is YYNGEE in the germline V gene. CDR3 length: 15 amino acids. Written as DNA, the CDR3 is TGTGCCAGCAGCGTAGCTCCCTGGGACAGGGGGGGCTACACCTTC. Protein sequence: CASSVAPWDRGGYTF. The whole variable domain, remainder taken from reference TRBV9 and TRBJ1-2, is DSGVTQTPKHLITATGQRVTLRCSPRSGDLSVYWYQQSLDQGLQFLIQYYNGEERAKGNILERFSAQQFPDLHSELNLSSLELGDSALYFCASSVAPWDRGGYTFGSGTRLTVV.

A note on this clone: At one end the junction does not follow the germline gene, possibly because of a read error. CDR3 amino acids: CASSPRLAEGSTNTQYF. CDR3 nucleotide sequence: TGTGCCAGCAGCCCTAGACTAGCGGAGGGGAGCACAAATACGCAGTATTTT. This chain joins TRBV9 and TRBJ2-3; TRBD2 aligns across 9 bases. The CDR3 runs 17 residues. CDR1 is SGDLS, CDR2 YYNGEE, per germline. The variable domain in full, with the rest retrieved from reference TRBV9 and TRBJ2-3, is DSGVTQTPKHLITATGQRVTLRCSPRSGDLSVYWYQQSLDQGLQFLIQYYNGEERAKGNILERFSAQQFPDLHSELNLSSLELGDSALYFCASSPRLAEGSTNTQYFGPGTRLTVL.

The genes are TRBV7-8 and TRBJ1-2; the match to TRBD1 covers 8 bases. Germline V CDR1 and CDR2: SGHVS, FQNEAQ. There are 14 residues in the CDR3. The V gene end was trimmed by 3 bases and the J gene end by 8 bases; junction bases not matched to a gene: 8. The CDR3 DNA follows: TGTGCCAGCAGCTTTGTCAGGGGGCACGGGGGCTACACCTTC. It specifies CASSFVRGHGGYTF.

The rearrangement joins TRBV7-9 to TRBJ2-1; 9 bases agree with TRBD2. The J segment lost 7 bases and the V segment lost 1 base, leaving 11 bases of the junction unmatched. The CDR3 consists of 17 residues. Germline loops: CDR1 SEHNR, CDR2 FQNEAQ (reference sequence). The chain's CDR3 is CASSLGVAAGGRNEQFF. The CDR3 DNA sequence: TGTGCCAGCAGCTTAGGTGTGGCGGCGGGGGGGCGGAATGAGCAGTTCTTC.

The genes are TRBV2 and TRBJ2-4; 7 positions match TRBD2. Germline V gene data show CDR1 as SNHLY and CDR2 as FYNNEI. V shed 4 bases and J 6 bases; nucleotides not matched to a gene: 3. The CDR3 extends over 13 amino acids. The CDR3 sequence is CASSAWGGNIQYF. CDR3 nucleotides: TGTGCCAGCAGTGCCTGGGGGGGAAACATTCAGTACTTC.

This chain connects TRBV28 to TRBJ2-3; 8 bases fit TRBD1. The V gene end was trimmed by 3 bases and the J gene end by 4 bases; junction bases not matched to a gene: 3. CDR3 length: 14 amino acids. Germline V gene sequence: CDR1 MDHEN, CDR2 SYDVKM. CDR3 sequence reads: CASSLDRAADTQYF. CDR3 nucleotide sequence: TGTGCCAGCAGTTTGGACAGGGCGGCAGATACGCAGTATTTT.

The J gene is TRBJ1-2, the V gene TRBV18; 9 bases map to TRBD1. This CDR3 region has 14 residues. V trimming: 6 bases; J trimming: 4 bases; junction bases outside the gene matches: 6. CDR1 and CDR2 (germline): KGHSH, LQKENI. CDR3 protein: CASSGQGIFYGYTF. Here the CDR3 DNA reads TGTGCCAGCTCGGGACAGGGTATTTTCTATGGCTACACCTTC.

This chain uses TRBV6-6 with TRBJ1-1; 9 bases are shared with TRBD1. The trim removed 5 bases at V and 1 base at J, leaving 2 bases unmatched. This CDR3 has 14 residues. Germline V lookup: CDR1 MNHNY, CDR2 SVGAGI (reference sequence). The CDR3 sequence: CASSTGQGNTEAFF. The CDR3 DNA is TGTGCCAGCAGTACGGGACAGGGGAACACTGAAGCTTTCTTT.

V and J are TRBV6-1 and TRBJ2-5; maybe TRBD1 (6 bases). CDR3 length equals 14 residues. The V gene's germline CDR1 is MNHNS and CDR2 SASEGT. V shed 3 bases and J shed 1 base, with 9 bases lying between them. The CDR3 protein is CASSDNRVQETQYF. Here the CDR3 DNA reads TGTGCCAGCAGTGACAACAGGGTCCAAGAGACCCAGTACTTC.

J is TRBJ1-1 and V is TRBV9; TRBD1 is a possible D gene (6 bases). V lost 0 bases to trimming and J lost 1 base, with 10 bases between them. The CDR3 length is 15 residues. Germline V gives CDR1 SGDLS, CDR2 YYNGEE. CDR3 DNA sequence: TGTGCCAGCAGCGTAGTAAGGGGGGGGAACACTGAAGCTTTCTTT. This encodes CASSVVRGGNTEAFF.

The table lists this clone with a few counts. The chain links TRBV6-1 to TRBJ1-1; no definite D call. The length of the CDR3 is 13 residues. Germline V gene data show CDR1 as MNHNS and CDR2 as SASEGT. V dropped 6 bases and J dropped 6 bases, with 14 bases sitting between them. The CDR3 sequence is CASSASRYSEAFF. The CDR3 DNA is TGTGCCAGCAGCGCTTCGAGGTACTCTGAAGCTTTCTTT.

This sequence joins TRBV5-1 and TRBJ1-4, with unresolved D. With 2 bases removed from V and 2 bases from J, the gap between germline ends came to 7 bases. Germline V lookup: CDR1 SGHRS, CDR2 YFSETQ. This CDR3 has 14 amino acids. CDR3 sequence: CASSFLATNEKLFF. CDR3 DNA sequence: TGCGCCAGCAGCTTCCTTGCGACTAATGAAAAACTGTTTTTT.

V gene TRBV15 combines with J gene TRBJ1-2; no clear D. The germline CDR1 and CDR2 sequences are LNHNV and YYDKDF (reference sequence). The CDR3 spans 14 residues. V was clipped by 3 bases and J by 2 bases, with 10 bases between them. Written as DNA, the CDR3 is TGTGCCACCAGCAGGCGCGTTTTAAACTATGGCTACACCTTC. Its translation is CATSRRVLNYGYTF.

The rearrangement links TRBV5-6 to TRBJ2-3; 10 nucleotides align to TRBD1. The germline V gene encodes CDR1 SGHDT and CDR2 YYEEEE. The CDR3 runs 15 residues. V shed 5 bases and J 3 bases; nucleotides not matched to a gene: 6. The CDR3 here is CASSLGQGGTDTQYF. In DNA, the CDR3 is TGTGCCAGCAGTCTCGGACAGGGGGGAACAGATACGCAGTATTTT.